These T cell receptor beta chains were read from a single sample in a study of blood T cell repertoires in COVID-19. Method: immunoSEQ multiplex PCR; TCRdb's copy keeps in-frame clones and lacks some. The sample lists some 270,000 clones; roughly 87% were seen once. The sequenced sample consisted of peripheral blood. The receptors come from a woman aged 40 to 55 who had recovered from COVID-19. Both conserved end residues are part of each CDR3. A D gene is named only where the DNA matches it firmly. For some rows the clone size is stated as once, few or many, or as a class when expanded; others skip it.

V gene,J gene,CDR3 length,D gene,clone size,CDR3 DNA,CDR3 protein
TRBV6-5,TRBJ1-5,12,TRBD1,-,TGTGCCAGCGGACAGGGCGATCAGCCCCAGCATTTT,CASGQGDQPQHF
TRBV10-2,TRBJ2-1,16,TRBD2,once,TGCGCCAGCATCTGGGCTAGCGGGAGCTCCTACAATGAGCAGTTCTTC,CASIWASGSSYNEQFF
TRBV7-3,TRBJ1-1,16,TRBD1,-,TGTGCCAGCAGCTTAACGCCGACAGGGTTCAACACTGAAGCTTTCTTT,CASSLTPTGFNTEAFF
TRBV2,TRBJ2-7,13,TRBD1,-,TGTGCCAGCAGTAGAGGGGACAGCTACGAGCAGTACTTC,CASSRGDSYEQYF
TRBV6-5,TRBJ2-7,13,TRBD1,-,TGTGCCAGCACACAGGGGGTCTCCTACGAGCAGTACTTC,CASTQGVSYEQYF
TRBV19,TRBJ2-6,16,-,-,TGTGCCAGTAGTCGGTTGGAGGGAGGTGGGGCCAACGTCCTGACTTTC,CASSRLEGGGANVLTF
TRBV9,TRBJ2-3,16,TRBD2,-,TGTGCCAGCAGCGTAGCGGGGGGGCTGTCGGGAGATACGCAGTATTTT,CASSVAGGLSGDTQYF
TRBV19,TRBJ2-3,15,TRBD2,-,TGTGCCAGTAGTGACGGGAGCGGGAGAATAGATACGCAGTATTTT,CASSDGSGRIDTQYF
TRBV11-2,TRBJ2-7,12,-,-,TGTGCCAGCAGCTTAGGGAGCTACGAGCAGTACTTC,CASSLGSYEQYF
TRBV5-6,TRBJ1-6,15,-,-,TGTGCCAGCAGCTTTCGTGGCAGAATATCATCACCCCTCCACTTT,CASSFRGRISSPLHF
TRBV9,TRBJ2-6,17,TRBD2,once,TGTGCCAGCAGTGGAGCGGGAGGGGGCTCTGGGGCCAACGTCCTGACTTTC,CASSGAGGGSGANVLTF